The 14 T cell receptor beta chains in this list originate from one sample, sequenced in a study of monozygotic twins with inflammatory bowel disease. Using the 5' RACE reads, TCRdb records one entry per CDR3 protein without DNA. The sample totals around 380,000 distinct CDR3 sequences. The sample taken for sequencing was blood. The receptors were sampled from a human donor with ulcerative colitis or Crohn's disease, or a healthy co-twin of an affected twin (not recorded which).

The chain employs TRBV4-1 and TRBJ2-1; the TCRdb call, TRBD1, lacks DNA for checking. The CDR3 consists of 18 residues. Germline V gene lookup returns CDR1 MGHRA and CDR2 YSYEKL. The chain's CDR3 is CASSQDDLGRKGYNEQFF.

V usage is TRBV3-1 and J usage is TRBJ2-5. This CDR3 is built from 12 residues. CDR1 LGHDT and CDR2 YNNKEL come from the germline V gene (reference sequence). CDR3 in amino acids: CASSQVQETQYF.

The V gene is TRBV6-1, the J gene TRBJ2-3; without DNA, the TCRdb call of TRBD2 cannot be checked. The germline CDR1 and CDR2 sequences are MNHNS and SASEGT. CDR3 length: 14 amino acids. The CDR3 here is CASWASGSFDTQYF.

This chain joins TRBV5-6 and TRBJ2-7; there is no DNA to check the TCRdb D call of TRBD1. The CDR3 totals 14 residues. Germline CDR1 SGHDT, CDR2 YYEEEE. The CDR3 loop is CASSLLGPSYEQYF.

The chain couples TRBV4-1 to TRBJ2-7. The germline V gene encodes CDR1 MGHRA and CDR2 YSYEKL. This CDR3 is 15 amino acids long. This CDR3 is CASSQEGRRPYEQYF.

The chain couples TRBV4-3 to TRBJ1-4; TCRdb indicates TRBD1, and absent DNA this call remains unverified. This CDR3 spans 16 amino acids. Germline CDR1 and CDR2: LGHNA and YSLEER. The CDR3 protein is CASSQEGRSINEKLFF.

The chain links TRBV5-1 to TRBJ2-2; without DNA, the TCRdb call of TRBD1 cannot be checked. The CDR3 spans 16 residues. Germline loops: CDR1 SGHRS, CDR2 YFSETQ. Here the CDR3 reads CASTQQGPPTTGELFF.

V gene TRBV20-1 combines with J gene TRBJ1-5. CDR1 DFQATT and CDR2 SNEGSKA come from the germline V gene (reference sequence). The CDR3 is 13 residues long. CDR3 protein: CSAREYSNQPQHF.

The chain couples TRBV7-6 to TRBJ2-7. The CDR3 spans 13 residues. CDR1 is SGHVS, CDR2 FNYEAQ, per germline. CDR3 region: CASSYTGAYEQYF.

CDR3 region: CSAREVVYNSPLHF. The V gene is TRBV20-1, the J gene TRBJ1-6. The CDR3 has 14 amino acids. Germline loops: CDR1 DFQATT, CDR2 SNEGSKA (reference sequence).

The J gene is TRBJ2-7, the V gene TRBV20-1; there is no DNA to check the TCRdb D call of TRBD1. The CDR3 runs 14 residues. The V gene's germline CDR1 is DFQATT and CDR2 SNEGSKA (reference sequence). This CDR3 reads CSARRAGSSYEQYF.

The chain links TRBV20-1 to TRBJ1-1; the D call of TRBD1 rests on TCRdb alone, since no DNA is present to check it. This CDR3 region has 16 residues. From germline, CDR1 is DFQATT and CDR2 SNEGSKA (reference sequence). The CDR3 spells CSAATPVGGVNAEAFF.

The CDR3 region is CASREQGIPEAFF. V usage is TRBV6-1 and J usage is TRBJ1-1; TCRdb's D call, TRBD1, is unchecked because there is no DNA. The length of the CDR3 is 13 residues. Germline assignment: CDR1 MNHNS and CDR2 SASEGT.

The chain links TRBV20-1 to TRBJ2-1. Germline CDR1 reads DFQATT; CDR2 reads SNEGSKA (reference sequence). The CDR3 runs to 14 residues. CDR3 region: CSARDSSSYNEQFF.